What follows are 14 T cell receptor beta chains derived from one specimen sequenced in a study of response to subunit inactivated influenza vaccine. MiXCR, run by TCRdb on the RT-PCR reads, gives a single entry per CDR3 protein. The repertoire includes fewer than 550,000 distinct CDR3 sequences, about 25% of them detected once, and 1.5% to 2% sits in the top ten. The sequencing used CD4+ T cells sorted from PBMCs, collected around 5 days after vaccination. Receptors were obtained from a man over 45 who received an inactivated influenza vaccine.

This clonotype showed up many times. J is TRBJ2-7 and V is TRBV12-3 or TRBV12-4; either TRBD1 or TRBD2 may fit D (5 bases each). The CDR3 length is 16 residues. V was shortened by 3 bases and J by 5 bases, with 20 bases between the two germline ends. This chain's CDR3 is CASSLGLGPSVDEQYF. The CDR3 DNA follows: TGTGCCAGCAGTTTGGGGTTGGGACCGTCGGTGGACGAGCAGTACTTC.

This clonotype was counted only a few times. The chain employs TRBV6-1 and TRBJ1-6; perhaps TRBD1 as D (6 bases). CDR1 is MNHNS and CDR2 is SASEGT in the germline V gene. The CDR3 is 14 residues long. V lost 4 bases and J 7 bases, leaving 11 bases between the germline ends. This CDR3 reads CASSGGTRNSPLHF. The CDR3 bases are TGTGCCAGCAGTGGGGGGACAAGAAATTCACCCCTCCACTTT.

Only a few counts were recorded for this clonotype. This chain joins TRBV6-2 or TRBV6-3 and TRBJ2-5; D is tentatively TRBD1 or TRBD2 (5 bases each). The germline V gene has CDR1 MNHEY and CDR2 SVGEGT. The CDR3 is 13 amino acids. Deletions cut 4 bases from V and 7 bases from J, with 13 bases between. CDR3 nucleotide sequence: TGTGCCAGCAGTTGGGGGACGGCCAGGACCCAGTACTTC. Translation gives CASSWGTARTQYF.

The CDR3 nucleotides read TGTGCCAGCAGCTTGAACAGGGGCCGAGCTAATGAAAAACTGTTTTTT. Translation: CASSLNRGRANEKLFF. The J gene is TRBJ1-4, the V gene TRBV12-3 or TRBV12-4, with TRBD1 matching 7 bases. The CDR3 contains 16 residues. Germline trimming cut 6 bases from V and 3 bases from J; bases unmatched to any gene: 10.

The chain is built from TRBV7-2 and TRBJ2-1; a weak D match, TRBD1 (5 bases). V was shortened by 4 bases and J by 9 bases, with 16 bases between the two germline ends. CDR1 is SGHTA and CDR2 is FQGNSA in the germline V gene. This CDR3 is built from 14 residues. The CDR3: CASSSDILGTEQFF. CDR3 DNA: TGTGCCAGCAGCTCGGACATTCTGGGAACTGAGCAGTTCTTC.

The chain carries TRBV6-1 and TRBJ1-4, with D perhaps matching TRBD1 (6 bases). V dropped 7 bases and J dropped 8 bases, with 20 bases sitting between them. CDR1 is MNHNS and CDR2 is SASEGT in the germline V gene. There are 15 residues in the CDR3. CDR3 sequence reads: CASNLLPGHEEKLFF. Here the CDR3 DNA reads TGTGCCAGCAATCTTTTACCGGGACATGAAGAAAAACTGTTTTTT.

This clonotype was counted only a few times. This chain links TRBV7-8 with TRBJ2-3; tentatively, D is TRBD1 (6 bases). This CDR3 has 15 residues. Germline CDR1 is SGHVS and CDR2 is FQNEAQ. Deletions cut 5 bases from V and 8 bases from J, with 20 bases between. The CDR3 bases are TGTGCCAGCAGCCAACGGACAGACCTCCAGGGTACGCAGTATTTT. Its protein is CASSQRTDLQGTQYF.

A word on this clonotype: An end of the junction differs from the germline gene, which may be a read error. The J gene is TRBJ1-6, the V gene TRBV5-1; possible D gene TRBD1, 5 bases. Germline V CDR1 and CDR2: SGHRS, YFSETQ. The CDR3 extends over 15 amino acids. Here the CDR3 reads CASSVQGHDNSPLHF. Here the CDR3 DNA reads TGCGCCAGCAGCGTCCAAGGACATGATAATTCACCCCTGCACTTT.

This clonotype was seen a handful of times. The chain links TRBV4-3 to TRBJ1-3; D call uncertain. V was cut by 0 bases and J by 0 bases, with 9 bases left in between. Germline CDR1 LGHNA, CDR2 YSLEER. The CDR3 covers 16 residues. This CDR3 reads CASSQDKANSGNTIYF. Written as DNA, the CDR3 is TGCGCCAGCAGCCAAGATAAGGCAAACTCTGGAAACACCATATATTTT.

The chain combines TRBV5-4 with TRBJ2-7, with unresolved D. V lost 0 bases and J lost 6, with 10 bases in between. Germline CDR1 reads SGHNT; CDR2 reads YYREEE (reference sequence). The CDR3 spans 13 residues. For the CDR3, the DNA is TGTGCCAGCAGCTTGGGGCACGGTGCCGAGCAGTACTTC. Its protein product is CASSLGHGAEQYF.

The chain recombines TRBV20-1 with TRBJ2-6; D not resolved. Per germline, CDR1 DFQATT and CDR2 SNEGSKA (reference sequence). This CDR3 comprises 15 residues. Trimming pared 2 bases from V and 0 bases from J, leaving 8 bases between. For the CDR3, the DNA is TGCAGTGCTAGACAATTCCCCTCTGGGGCCAACGTCCTGACTTTC. Amino acid sequence: CSARQFPSGANVLTF.

This clonotype was detected only once. The chain has TRBV10-3 and TRBJ2-7; no reliable D call. V lost 0 bases, J lost 3 bases, and 9 bases lay in between. The V gene's germline CDR1 is ENHRY and CDR2 SYGVKD. This CDR3 spans 14 amino acids. The CDR3 coding sequence is TGTGCCATCAGTGAGTCTGGGCTGGACTACGAGCAGTACTTC. This gives the protein CAISESGLDYEQYF.

J is TRBJ2-5 and V is TRBV7-2, with 8 bases lining up with TRBD2. This CDR3 is built from 15 residues. CDR1 and CDR2 from the germline V gene are SGHTA and FQGNSA. The J segment lost 5 bases and the V segment lost 5 bases, leaving 10 bases of the junction unmatched. CDR3: CASSPDSGIWETQYF. CDR3 bases: TGTGCCAGCAGCCCCGATAGCGGGATCTGGGAGACCCAGTACTTC.

This clonotype has more than one count but fewer than ten. The CDR3 protein is CACRTLNDINEQYF. Written as DNA, the CDR3 is TGTGCCTGCCGGACGCTAAACGATATCAACGAGCAGTACTTC. This chain uses TRBV30 with TRBJ2-7; D is unresolved. This CDR3 is built from 14 residues. Deletions cut 6 bases from V and 5 bases from J, with 20 bases between. The germline gives CDR1 GTSNPN, CDR2 SVGIG (reference sequence).